A single sample gave rise to the 27 T cell receptor beta chains below, sequenced in a study of T cell clonotyping in hematopoietic cell transplantation. Documented time point: recipient sample about 28 days before transplant, after cytoreduction. Here immunoSEQ multiplex PCR was the method, and the copy in TCRdb shows in-frame clones only, minus some. Here the sample spans about 10,000 clones, over 75% being singletons. The specimen was peripheral blood mononuclear cells, collected before stem cell transplant. These TCRs come from a woman between 55 and 75 years old with acute myeloid leukemia. Some clones in this sample may be carry-over from other donors' samples.

The chain employs TRBV5-1 and TRBJ2-7, with D perhaps matching TRBD1 or TRBD2 (5 bases each). This CDR3 contains 13 residues. Trimming took off 0 bases at V and 6 bases at J, with 10 bases between the two ends. The germline gives CDR1 SGHRS, CDR2 YFSETQ. DNA of the CDR3: TGCGCCAGCAGCTTGGAAGCCGGGACCGAGCAGTACTTC. This encodes CASSLEAGTEQYF.

CDR3 sequence (DNA): TGCGCCAGCAGTACACTAGCGGCCAGCCAAGAGACCCAGTACTTC. Protein sequence: CASSTLAASQETQYF. The rearrangement links TRBV5-1 to TRBJ2-5, with 8 bases lining up with TRBD2. The CDR3 sequence is 15 residues long. V lost 5 bases to trimming and J lost 1 base; unmatched junction nucleotides: 7. Germline-derived CDR1 and CDR2 are SGHRS and YFSETQ.

This chain links TRBV29-1 with TRBJ1-1; 8 nucleotides align to TRBD1. The CDR3 covers 13 residues. The germline V gene has CDR1 SQVTM and CDR2 ANQGSEA. The J segment lost 1 base and the V segment lost 6 bases, leaving 4 bases of the junction unmatched. CDR3 protein: CSVTDRGNTEAFF. For the CDR3, the DNA is TGCAGCGTCACTGACAGGGGGAACACTGAAGCTTTCTTT. The entire variable domain, with the rest obtained from reference TRBV29-1 and TRBJ1-1, is as follows: SAVISQKPSRDICQRGTSLTIQCQVDSQVTMMFWYRQQPGQSLTLIATANQGSEATYESGFVIDKFPISRPNLTFSTLTVSNMSPEDSSIYLCSVTDRGNTEAFFGQGTRLTVV.

The J gene is TRBJ2-3, the V gene TRBV7-9; tentative D call: TRBD2 (6 bases). V was pared by 6 bases and J by 1 base, with 17 bases between. CDR3 length: 16 residues. CDR1 is SEHNR, CDR2 FQNEAQ, per germline (reference sequence). The CDR3 spells CASSPSRRVGTDTQYF. The CDR3 nucleotides are TGTGCCAGCAGTCCTAGTAGGAGGGTTGGCACAGATACGCAGTATTTT.

The chain employs TRBV2 and TRBJ2-3, with 7 positions matching TRBD2. V shed 6 bases, J shed 2 bases, and the junction held 2 bases outside the gene matches. Germline CDR1 is SNHLY and CDR2 is FYNNEI. The CDR3 has 13 amino acids. Written as DNA, the CDR3 is TGTGCCAGCAGCCGGGACTACACAGATACGCAGTATTTT. This translates into CASSRDYTDTQYF.

The DNA for the CDR3 is TGTGCCAGCAGCTTACAGCGGGTGGGCAATGAGCAGTTCTTC. Translation gives CASSLQRVGNEQFF. The chain employs TRBV7-2 and TRBJ2-1; TRBD2 is a possible D gene (6 bases). Germline lookup yields CDR1 SGHTA and CDR2 FQGNSA. V was cut by 2 bases and J by 6 bases, with 11 bases left in between. There are 14 residues in the CDR3. Full variable domain (outside the CDR3, taken from reference TRBV7-2 and TRBJ2-1): GAGVSQSPSNKVTEKGKDVELRCDPISGHTALYWYRQSLGQGLEFLIYFQGNSAPDKSGLPSDRFSAERTGGSVSTLTIQRTQQEDSAVYLCASSLQRVGNEQFFGPGTRLTVL.

V usage is TRBV19 and J usage is TRBJ2-7, with a possible D match to TRBD2 (5 bases). V lost 1 base, J lost 2 bases, and 15 bases lay in between. Germline CDR1 reads LNHDA; CDR2 reads SQIVND (reference sequence). The CDR3 is 16 residues long. This CDR3 reads CASSIVGGGPTYEQYF. In nucleotides, the CDR3 is TGTGCCAGTAGTATAGTAGGAGGCGGGCCTACCTACGAGCAGTACTTC.

V usage is TRBV2 and J usage is TRBJ2-7; 8 nucleotides match TRBD1. The CDR3 consists of 12 residues. Trimming cost V 8 bases and J 4 bases; bases outside gene matches: 4. Per the germline V gene, CDR1 is SNHLY and CDR2 is FYNNEI. The CDR3 DNA reads TGTGCCAGCGGTGGGACAGGATACGAGCAGTACGTC. This encodes CASGGTGYEQYV.

As DNA, the CDR3 is TGTGCCAGCAGTTTTATGTTAGGGGGACTCACTGAAGCTTTCTTT. Residues: CASSFMLGGLTEAFF. The genes are TRBV27 and TRBJ1-1; tentative D call: TRBD1 (6 bases). Trimming left V 3 bases short and J 4 bases short, with 15 bases between. The germline V gene encodes CDR1 MNHEY and CDR2 SMNVEV (reference sequence). This CDR3 has 15 amino acids.

The chain couples TRBV11-2 to TRBJ1-5; D remains ambiguous. The CDR3 length is 13 residues. V was cut by 1 base and J by 7 bases, with 8 bases left in between. From germline, CDR1 is SGHAT and CDR2 FQNNGV. The DNA of the CDR3 is TGTGCCAGCAGCTTAGGAGGTGGGCAGCCCCAGCATTTT. Protein: CASSLGGGQPQHF.

The rearrangement uses TRBV7-3 and TRBJ2-5; perhaps TRBD1 as D (6 bases). Germline assignment: CDR1 SGHTA and CDR2 FQGTGA. Trimming pared 8 bases from V and 5 bases from J, leaving 15 bases between. CDR3 length: 13 residues. The CDR3 DNA reads TGTGCCAGCGCGAGGGGGTCCGGGGAGACCCAGTACTTC. It yields the protein CASARGSGETQYF.

The J gene is TRBJ2-1, the V gene TRBV27, with TRBD2 matching over 9 bases. This CDR3 spans 13 amino acids. The germline V gene has CDR1 MNHEY and CDR2 SMNVEV (reference sequence). V was pared by 5 bases and J by 7 bases, with 3 bases of the junction left unmatched. The DNA for the CDR3 is TGTGCCAGCAGTCCCGGACTAGCGAATGAGCAGTTCTTC. Amino acid sequence: CASSPGLANEQFF.

This clone was observed a few times. This rearrangement joins TRBV7-8 to TRBJ1-5; tentative D call: TRBD1 (5 bases). Trimming stripped 6 bases from V and 0 bases from J, with 21 bases between. The CDR3 length is 18 residues. Germline CDR1 SGHVS, CDR2 FQNEAQ. For the CDR3, the DNA is TGTGCCAGCAGTAACCCGAGGACAAGATTCTATAGCAATCAGCCCCAGCATTTT. Translated, it gives CASSNPRTRFYSNQPQHF. The variable domain in full, with the rest retrieved from reference TRBV7-8 and TRBJ1-5, is GAGVSQSPRYKVAKRGQDVALRCDPISGHVSLFWYQQALGQGPEFLTYFQNEAQLDKSGLPSDRFFAERPEGSVSTLKIQRTQQEDSAVYLCASSNPRTRFYSNQPQHFGDGTRLSIL.

The chain carries TRBV18 and TRBJ1-4; 11 bases line up with TRBD1. Germline V gene sequence: CDR1 KGHSH, CDR2 LQKENI. The CDR3 runs to 15 residues. V lost 6 bases and J lost 5; bases outside the gene matches: 5. CDR3 amino acids: CASSGQGVRNEKLFF. The CDR3 DNA sequence: TGTGCCAGCTCGGGACAGGGGGTTCGCAATGAAAAACTGTTTTTT.

The genes are TRBV11-2 and TRBJ2-7; 7 bases fit TRBD1. Germline lookup yields CDR1 SGHAT and CDR2 FQNNGV. The CDR3 runs to 14 residues. Losses at the gene ends were 1 base for V and 3 bases for J; bases not matched to a gene: 3. CDR3 nucleotide sequence: TGTGCCAGCAGCTTAGGTCAGGGGGACTACGAGCAGTACTTC. Translating it yields CASSLGQGDYEQYF.

The chain has TRBV6-1 and TRBJ1-5, with D tentatively TRBD1 (5 bases). This CDR3 comprises 15 residues. V dropped 6 bases and J dropped 1 base, with 13 bases sitting between them. Germline V gene lookup returns CDR1 MNHNS and CDR2 SASEGT. CDR3 protein: CASRGPGGSNQPQHF. The CDR3 nucleotides are TGTGCCAGCAGGGGCCCGGGGGGAAGCAATCAGCCCCAGCATTTT.

The chain uses TRBV7-3 and TRBJ2-3; 10 nucleotides agree with TRBD1. CDR3 length equals 19 residues. The ends lost 6 bases at V and 0 bases at J; junction bases unmatched: 15. CDR1 is SGHTA, CDR2 FQGTGA, per germline. The CDR3 reads CASSSSGTGAGISTDTQYF. CDR3 DNA: TGTGCCAGCAGTTCATCCGGGACAGGGGCGGGAATAAGCACAGATACGCAGTATTTT.

This rearrangement joins TRBV2 to TRBJ2-2; 13 bases are a match to TRBD2. Germline V gene lookup returns CDR1 SNHLY and CDR2 FYNNEI. The CDR3 spans 14 residues. Germline trimming cut 6 bases from V and 7 bases from J; bases unmatched to any gene: 2. The CDR3 DNA reads as TGTGCCAGCAGGGGACTAGCGGGATACGGGGAGCTGTTTTTT. The encoded protein is CASRGLAGYGELFF. Together with reference TRBV2 and TRBJ2-2, the CDR3 gives the full variable domain: EPEVTQTPSHQVTQMGQEVILRCVPISNHLYFYWYRQILGQKVEFLVSFYNNEISEKSEIFDDQFSVERPDGSNFTLKIRSTKLEDSAMYFCASRGLAGYGELFFGEGSRLTVL.

The V call is TRBV5-1, the J call TRBJ2-2; 11 positions match TRBD1. Germline loops: CDR1 SGHRS, CDR2 YFSETQ. V trimming: 0 bases; J trimming: 8 bases; junction bases outside the gene matches: 3. The CDR3 has 15 amino acids. The DNA for the CDR3 is TGCGCCAGCAGCTTGGGGACAGGGGGCATTGGGGAGCTGTTTTTT. Protein sequence: CASSLGTGGIGELFF. The full variable domain, its missing parts supplied by reference TRBV5-1 and TRBJ2-2, is KAGVTQTPRYLIKTRGQQVTLSCSPISGHRSVSWYQQTPGQGLQFLFEYFSETQRNKGNFPGRFSGRQFSNSRSEMNVSTLELGDSALYLCASSLGTGGIGELFFGEGSRLTVL.

The chain is built from TRBV2 and TRBJ1-5; the match to TRBD1 covers 12 bases. The V and J ends lost 7 bases and 4 bases, in that order; junction bases with no gene match: 8. The CDR3 has 16 residues. The germline V gene encodes CDR1 SNHLY and CDR2 FYNNEI. The CDR3 is CASKLGDRGPNQPQHF. For the CDR3, the DNA is TGTGCCAGCAAACTCGGGGACAGGGGGCCTAATCAGCCCCAGCATTTT.

This clone was observed a single time. The V gene is TRBV18, the J gene TRBJ2-7, with TRBD2 matching over 7 bases. The CDR3 sequence is 15 residues long. V shed 0 bases, J shed 2 bases, and the junction held 4 bases outside the gene matches. The germline V gene encodes CDR1 KGHSH and CDR2 LQKENI. The CDR3, as DNA: TGTGCCAGCTCACCACCGGCGGGAGCAGCCTACGAGCAGTACTTC. Protein sequence: CASSPPAGAAYEQYF.

The chain combines TRBV4-2 with TRBJ2-5, with 8 nucleotides matching TRBD2. There are 22 residues in the CDR3. V trimming: 0 bases; J trimming: 0 bases; junction bases outside the gene matches: 21. Germline V gene lookup returns CDR1 LGHNA and CDR2 YNFKEQ. The CDR3 DNA reads as TGTGCCAGCAGCCAAGATCGGGGGGTTTGGGTAGCGGGACTTCGGTACCAAGAGACCCAGTACTTC. The encoded protein is CASSQDRGVWVAGLRYQETQYF.

This chain uses TRBV18 with TRBJ2-3, with D possibly TRBD2 on 6 matching bases. CDR3 length equals 15 residues. Trimming left V 3 bases short and J 3 bases short, with 13 bases between. The V gene's germline CDR1 is KGHSH and CDR2 LQKENI. This CDR3 is CASSPRPSVTDTQYF. The CDR3 coding sequence is TGTGCCAGCTCACCGAGGCCTAGCGTAACAGATACGCAGTATTTT.

This chain joins TRBV6-6 and TRBJ1-2, with 9 bases lining up with TRBD1. Germline trimming cut 2 bases from V and 1 base from J; bases unmatched to any gene: 5. The CDR3 has 16 residues. Germline loops: CDR1 MNHNY, CDR2 SVGAGI (reference sequence). In DNA form, the CDR3 reads TGTGCCAGCAGTTACCCCGGGACAGGGAGTAACTATGGCTACACCTTC. Protein product: CASSYPGTGSNYGYTF.

V and J are TRBV6-1 and TRBJ2-3, with D maybe TRBD2 (5 bases). V was trimmed by 8 bases and J by 3 bases, leaving 12 bases between them. From germline, CDR1 is MNHNS and CDR2 SASEGT. The CDR3 contains 13 residues. The CDR3 DNA reads as TGTGCCAGCGTTGGGAGTTTGACAGATACGCAGTATTTT. It is translated as CASVGSLTDTQYF.

J is TRBJ2-3 and V is TRBV20-1; a weak D match, TRBD2 (5 bases). V lost 5 bases and J 5 bases, leaving 5 bases between the germline ends. The germline V gene has CDR1 DFQATT and CDR2 SNEGSKA (reference sequence). The CDR3 has 10 residues. The CDR3 DNA follows: TGCAGTGCTGCGGGAGATACGCAGTATTTT. Amino acids: CSAAGDTQYF.

CDR3 coding DNA: TGTGCCAGCAGCCCAGACGAGTTCAGTCTTCCAGATACGCAGTATTTT. Translated: CASSPDEFSLPDTQYF. The rearrangement joins TRBV9 to TRBJ2-3; D not resolved. This CDR3 comprises 16 residues. CDR1 SGDLS and CDR2 YYNGEE come from the germline V gene. V was pared by 4 bases and J by 4 bases, with 19 bases between.